The entry below describes one T cell receptor (beta chain). Original data processing: Estimated nucleated cell counts came from reference gene primer amplification. TCRdb keeps only in-frame clones here, not all; method: immunoSEQ multiplex PCR. The V and J calls and clone size were taken over from that table, and D and trimming were inferred from the DNA. The repertoire consists of approximately 52,000 clones, with approximately 89% occurring once and the leading ten covering nearly 5%. Germline-derived CDR1 and CDR2 are MDHEN and SYDVKM. The CDR3 loop spans 15 amino acids. Trimming took 0 bases from V and 6 from J; bases not matched to a gene: 5. The data were taken from a study of blood T cell repertoires in COVID-19. Study-level information: Italy, Spain and the United States were the sources of the convalescent and acute COVID-19 samples. PBMCs, B-cell-depleted T cells, or T cells were the source of the cDNA or gDNA that made up the material.

This chain joins TRBV28 and TRBJ2-1; 7 nucleotides agree with TRBD2. The clonotype originates from a man aged 55 to 69 with active COVID-19. Sample: peripheral blood. The CDR3 sequence is CASSLWSKRGNEQFF. The CDR3 DNA is TGTGCCAGCAGTTTATGGTCTAAGCGGGGCAATGAGCAGTTCTTC.